A single sample is the source of the 21 T cell receptor beta chains below, sequenced in a study of OX40 agonist ivuxolimab in advanced cancers. Assay used: immunoSEQ multiplex PCR; TCRdb lists only in-frame clones, some missing. The sample yields some 60,000 clones, 65% to 85% seen once. The specimen comprised CD4+ or CD8+ T cells sorted from blood, sampled in a trial of the OX40 agonist ivuxolimab. Receptor source: an adult with an advanced solid tumor such as melanoma, head and neck, liver or kidney cancer.

CDR3 protein: CATSRDIGNYGYTF. The DNA of the CDR3 is TGTGCCACCAGCAGAGATATTGGTAACTATGGCTACACCTTC. The V gene is TRBV15, the J gene TRBJ1-2; no definite D call. The V gene lost 0 bases and the J gene lost 1 base, with 6 bases spanning the gap. Germline V gives CDR1 LNHNV, CDR2 YYDKDF (reference sequence). The CDR3 covers 14 residues. Full variable domain (rest looked up from reference TRBV15 and TRBJ1-2): DAMVIQNPRYQVTQFGKPVTLSCSQTLNHNVMYWYQQKSSQAPKLLFHYYDKDFNNEADTPDNFQSRRPNTSFCFLDIRSPGLGDTAMYLCATSRDIGNYGYTFGSGTRLTVV.

The genes are TRBV5-1 and TRBJ1-1, with 8 positions matching TRBD1. The CDR3 is 15 residues long. The V gene end was trimmed by 2 bases and the J gene end by 3 bases; junction bases not matched to a gene: 6. Germline loops: CDR1 SGHRS, CDR2 YFSETQ. The CDR3 protein is CASSFFQGAHTEAFF. CDR3 in DNA: TGCGCCAGCAGCTTTTTTCAGGGGGCGCACACTGAAGCTTTCTTT.

The chain recombines TRBV2 with TRBJ2-1; no reliable D call. The CDR3 is made up of 11 amino acids. With 7 bases removed from V and 4 bases from J, the gap between germline ends came to 5 bases. The germline V gene encodes CDR1 SNHLY and CDR2 FYNNEI. The CDR3 sequence: CASKVYNEQFF. The CDR3 region has the DNA TGTGCCAGCAAGGTTTACAATGAGCAGTTCTTC.

This clone was seen a single time. The V and J genes are TRBV11-3 and TRBJ2-3; 9 bases map to TRBD2. CDR1 is SGHNT and CDR2 is YENEEA in the germline V gene. Germline trimming cut 4 bases from V and 6 bases from J; bases unmatched to any gene: 8. CDR3 length: 15 residues. CDR3 sequence (DNA): TGTGCCAGCAGCTCTGCGGGAGGGCCATGGGATACGCAGTATTTT. Translating gives CASSSAGGPWDTQYF.

The chain uses TRBV7-9 and TRBJ1-2; no clear D gene. Germline CDR1 reads SEHNR; CDR2 reads FQNEAQ (reference sequence). The length of the CDR3 is 14 residues. Trimming cost V 4 bases and J 8 bases, with 17 bases left between them. CDR3 loop: CASSSDGNRNGYTF. In DNA, the CDR3 is TGTGCCAGCAGCTCAGACGGAAACAGAAACGGCTACACCTTC.

The chain recombines TRBV10-3 with TRBJ2-3; TRBD2 matches 9 bases. Germline loops: CDR1 ENHRY, CDR2 SYGVKD. The J segment lost 4 bases and the V segment lost 3 bases, leaving 11 bases of the junction unmatched. The CDR3 length is 17 residues. CDR3 region: CAISDMREGRAADTQYF. The CDR3 DNA sequence: TGTGCCATCAGTGATATGCGGGAGGGCCGGGCAGCAGATACGCAGTATTTT.

The V and J genes are TRBV18 and TRBJ2-5, with D tentatively TRBD1 or TRBD2 (5 bases each). CDR1 KGHSH and CDR2 LQKENI come from the germline V gene. V shed 3 bases and J shed 3 bases, with 11 bases lying between them. The CDR3 is 14 residues long. CDR3 DNA sequence: TGTGCCAGCTCACCTCCGGGGCCCAAAGAGACCCAGTACTTC. Translated: CASSPPGPKETQYF.

This clone has more than one count but fewer than ten. This chain uses TRBV7-8 with TRBJ1-5; D gene uncertain. CDR1 is SGHVS, CDR2 FQNEAQ, per germline. The CDR3 runs 14 residues. V was shortened by 3 bases and J by 0 bases, with 6 bases between the two germline ends. The CDR3: CASSFTDSNQPQHF. Written as DNA, the CDR3 is TGTGCCAGCAGCTTCACAGATAGCAATCAGCCCCAGCATTTT. Full variable domain (rest looked up from reference TRBV7-8 and TRBJ1-5): GAGVSQSPRYKVAKRGQDVALRCDPISGHVSLFWYQQALGQGPEFLTYFQNEAQLDKSGLPSDRFFAERPEGSVSTLKIQRTQQEDSAVYLCASSFTDSNQPQHFGDGTRLSIL.

This clone has only a few counts. This chain links TRBV20-1 with TRBJ1-1; a weak D match, TRBD1 (6 bases). V was trimmed by 4 bases and J by 5 bases, leaving 8 bases between them. Per germline, CDR1 DFQATT and CDR2 SNEGSKA (reference sequence). The CDR3 runs to 11 residues. CDR3 in DNA: TGCAGTGCTAACAGGGAAACTGAAGCTTTCTTT. It encodes CSANRETEAFF.

The chain has TRBV2 and TRBJ2-5; 8 nucleotides agree with TRBD1. Germline CDR1 reads SNHLY; CDR2 reads FYNNEI. V lost 11 bases, J lost 7 bases, and 12 bases stayed unmatched. The CDR3 consists of 13 residues. CDR3 sequence reads: CAWTGSPRGTQYF. CDR3 coding DNA: TGTGCCTGGACAGGGAGCCCCCGGGGGACCCAGTACTTC. Full variable domain (outside the CDR3, taken from reference TRBV2 and TRBJ2-5): EPEVTQTPSHQVTQMGQEVILRCVPISNHLYFYWYRQILGQKVEFLVSFYNNEISEKSEIFDDQFSVERPDGSNFTLKIRSTKLEDSAMYFCAWTGSPRGTQYFGPGTRLLVL.

V is TRBV10-3 and J is TRBJ2-3, with 11 bases lining up with TRBD2. This CDR3 is built from 16 residues. V was pared by 2 bases and J by 6 bases, with 7 bases of the junction left unmatched. Germline CDR1 ENHRY, CDR2 SYGVKD. DNA of the CDR3: TGTGCCATCAGTGAGCGACTAGCGGGGACCTTCGATACGCAGTATTTT. Its protein product is CAISERLAGTFDTQYF.

V gene TRBV7-2 combines with J gene TRBJ2-7; D is unresolved. This CDR3 region has 12 residues. In germline, CDR1 is SGHTA, CDR2 FQGNSA. The V gene lost 5 bases and the J gene lost 10 bases, with 15 bases spanning the gap. In DNA form, the CDR3 reads TGTGCCAGCAGCCCACCCCTTGGTAGCCAGTACTTC. It encodes CASSPPLGSQYF.

The chain employs TRBV19 and TRBJ2-5; D uncertain. Germline-derived CDR1 and CDR2 are LNHDA and SQIVND (reference sequence). V was shortened by 11 bases and J by 4 bases, with 17 bases between the two germline ends. The CDR3 is made up of 13 amino acids. CDR3 coding DNA: TGTGCCGCGAGTCCGGCCTGGGGAGAGACCCAGTACTTC. Its translation is CAASPAWGETQYF.

The chain joins TRBV9 to TRBJ1-3; D unclear. The CDR3 is 14 amino acids. The V gene's germline CDR1 is SGDLS and CDR2 YYNGEE. Trimming took 0 bases from V and 4 from J, leaving 8 bases between them. The CDR3 region is CASSVESHGNTIYF. CDR3 DNA: TGTGCCAGCAGCGTAGAGTCCCACGGAAACACCATATATTTT.

CDR3 DNA sequence: TGTGCCAGCAGCCCGGGGCAGAGTGGAAACACCATATATTTT. This gives the protein CASSPGQSGNTIYF. The J gene is TRBJ1-3, the V gene TRBV7-3; TRBD1 might be the D (5 bases). CDR1 is SGHTA, CDR2 FQGTGA, per germline. The CDR3 length is 14 residues. Trimming removed 5 bases from V and 3 bases from J, with 11 bases in between.

The chain carries TRBV7-9 and TRBJ2-1; TRBD1 is a possible D gene (6 bases). CDR1 is SEHNR and CDR2 is FQNEAQ in the germline V gene (reference sequence). The V end lost 2 bases, the J end lost 11 bases, and 10 bases lay between the germline ends. CDR3 length: 12 residues. The CDR3 nucleotides are TGTGCCAGCAGCTTAACTAGGGACAAGCAGTTCTTC. Its translation: CASSLTRDKQFF.

The chain has TRBV7-9 and TRBJ2-5; D is ambiguous. Per germline, CDR1 SEHNR and CDR2 FQNEAQ (reference sequence). The CDR3 runs 15 residues. Trimming cost V 0 bases and J 5 bases, with 13 bases left between them. This CDR3 is CASSLAIGPGETQYF. DNA of the CDR3: TGTGCCAGCAGCTTAGCTATTGGTCCTGGGGAGACCCAGTACTTC.

The V gene is TRBV5-1, the J gene TRBJ2-5, with 8 bases aligning to TRBD1. This CDR3 contains 14 residues. V lost 4 bases to trimming and J lost 5 bases; unmatched junction nucleotides: 7. Per the germline V gene, CDR1 is SGHRS and CDR2 is YFSETQ. The CDR3 coding sequence is TGCGCCAGCAGCCGCGGGACAGGAGACGAGACCCAGTACTTC. This gives the protein CASSRGTGDETQYF.

The sample holds one count of this clone. The J gene is TRBJ2-1, the V gene TRBV5-1, with D perhaps matching TRBD1 (6 bases). Germline values: CDR1 SGHRS, CDR2 YFSETQ. CDR3 length equals 13 residues. The V end was cut by 4 bases, the J end by 9 bases, with 14 bases between. CDR3 nucleotide sequence: TGCGCCAGCAGCGAACAGGGTTCGGGTGAGCAGTTCTTC. The encoded protein is CASSEQGSGEQFF. Complete variable domain (other parts from reference TRBV5-1 and TRBJ2-1): KAGVTQTPRYLIKTRGQQVTLSCSPISGHRSVSWYQQTPGQGLQFLFEYFSETQRNKGNFPGRFSGRQFSNSRSEMNVSTLELGDSALYLCASSEQGSGEQFFGPGTRLTVL.

This chain connects TRBV25-1 to TRBJ2-5; maybe TRBD2 (6 bases). The germline V and J ends were trimmed by 3 bases and 4 bases, with 15 bases remaining between them. CDR1 and CDR2 from the germline V gene are MGHDK and SYGVNS. CDR3 length: 15 amino acids. As DNA, the CDR3 is TGTGCCAGCAGTGACCCCCGGCGGGAAAGAGAGACCCAGTACTTC. It yields the protein CASSDPRRERETQYF.

The V and J genes are TRBV6-6 and TRBJ1-3; no reliable D call. The CDR3 consists of 15 residues. Trimming cost V 10 bases and J 0 bases, with 16 bases left between them. Germline V lookup: CDR1 MNHNY, CDR2 SVGAGI (reference sequence). The CDR3 DNA sequence: TGTGCCACCTCGCGTGACCTTTACTCTGGAAACACCATATATTTT. As protein: CATSRDLYSGNTIYF.